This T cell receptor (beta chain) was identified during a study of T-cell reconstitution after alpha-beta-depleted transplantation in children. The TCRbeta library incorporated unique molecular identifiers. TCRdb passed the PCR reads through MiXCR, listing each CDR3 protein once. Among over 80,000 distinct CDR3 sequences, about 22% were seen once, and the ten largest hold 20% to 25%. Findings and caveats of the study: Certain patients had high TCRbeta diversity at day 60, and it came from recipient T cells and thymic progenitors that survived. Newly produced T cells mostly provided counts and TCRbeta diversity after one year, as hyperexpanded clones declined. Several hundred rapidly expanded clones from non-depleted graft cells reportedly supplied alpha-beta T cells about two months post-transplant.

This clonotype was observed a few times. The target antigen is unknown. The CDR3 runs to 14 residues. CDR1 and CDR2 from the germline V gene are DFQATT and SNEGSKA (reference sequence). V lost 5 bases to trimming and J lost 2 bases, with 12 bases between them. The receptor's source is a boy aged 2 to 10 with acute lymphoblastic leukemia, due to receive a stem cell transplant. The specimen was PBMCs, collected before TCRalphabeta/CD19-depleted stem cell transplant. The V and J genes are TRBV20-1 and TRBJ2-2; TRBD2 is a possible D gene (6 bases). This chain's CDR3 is CSAPTSLNTGELFF. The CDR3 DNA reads TGCAGTGCTCCTACTAGCTTAAACACCGGGGAGCTGTTTTTT.